This is a list of T cell receptor beta chains from one sample in a study of sequential checkpoint blockade in melanoma. Assay: immunoSEQ multiplex PCR; the TCRdb copy retains only in-frame clones and omits some. The sample has around 9,100 clones; about three quarters are singletons. The sample here was CD8+ T cells sorted from blood (inferred from file names), taken from a patient given nivolumab and ipilimumab in sequence. These receptors originate from a human donor with melanoma. Both conserved end residues are part of each CDR3. The D gene is left open where the match is weak. Only some rows state a clone size, as once, few, many or a class for expanded clones.

TGTGCCAGCAGGGACCCTTCTAGCGGGCAAACCTACGAGCAGTACTTC,CASRDPSSGQTYEQYF,TRBV11-2,16,TRBD2,.,TRBJ2-7
TGTGCCAGCAGTTACCAGCGGTCTAGCACAGATACGCAGTATTTT,CASSYQRSSTDTQYF,TRBV6-5,15,.,.,TRBJ2-3
TGTGCCAGCAGCAGAGACCGGGACTTGAACACTGAAGCTTTCTTT,CASSRDRDLNTEAFF,TRBV5-4,15,.,.,TRBJ1-1
TGCGCCAGCAGCCAATTACAGGGAAAGGTGGTGGGGCAGTACTTC,CASSQLQGKVVGQYF,TRBV4-1,15,.,.,TRBJ2-7
TGTGCCAGCAGCTTGGAGTGGTCCGGGGATGTTAACACTGAAGCTTTCTTT,CASSLEWSGDVNTEAFF,TRBV5-4,17,.,.,TRBJ1-1
TGTGCCAGCAGCTTAGTGGGACAGGGGAGAAACACCATATATTTT,CASSLVGQGRNTIYF,TRBV7-9,15,TRBD1,few,TRBJ1-3
TGCGCCAGCAGCACCCGACAGGGTTACACAGATACGCAGTATTTT,CASSTRQGYTDTQYF,TRBV4-3,15,TRBD1,.,TRBJ2-3
TGTGCCAGCAGCAGACAGGGGGAAGCGGATCAGCCCCAGCATTTT,CASSRQGEADQPQHF,TRBV11-2,15,TRBD1,few,TRBJ1-5
TGTGCCAGCAGCCAAGAAGAGGCAGGGATTATTTCACCCCTCCACTTT,CASSQEEAGIISPLHF,TRBV4-2,16,.,.,TRBJ1-6
TGCGCCAGCAGCCAAGAATGGCGGGAGGGGTCGGAGACCCAGTACTTC,CASSQEWREGSETQYF,TRBV4-3,16,TRBD2,.,TRBJ2-5
TGTGCCAGCAGCCTTAGGTACTTGGTGGGGGGACAGGGGTTCCACGAGCAGTACTTC,CASSLRYLVGGQGFHEQYF,TRBV28,19,TRBD1,.,TRBJ2-7
TGTGCCAGTACCCTGAGGTCTAGCGGGTGGAATGAGCAGTTCTTC,CASTLRSSGWNEQFF,TRBV19,15,TRBD2,.,TRBJ2-1
TGTGCCAGCAGCGTAGACCTAGCGGGAGTCAAGGAGCAGTACTTC,CASSVDLAGVKEQYF,TRBV9,15,TRBD2,.,TRBJ2-7
TGTGCCAGCAGTTGGATGGCGGGTCGGGTCAATGAGCAGTTCTTC,CASSWMAGRVNEQFF,TRBV6-4,15,.,few,TRBJ2-1
TGTGCCAGCTCACCTACAGATTCCTACGAGCAGTACTTC,CASSPTDSYEQYF,TRBV18,13,.,.,TRBJ2-7
TGCGCCAGCAGCTTGGGGAGGGGGCTCTACGAGCAGTACTTC,CASSLGRGLYEQYF,TRBV5-1,14,.,.,TRBJ2-7
TGTGCCAGCAGTATTTTAGCGGGAGGGGAGACCGGGGAGCTGTTTTTT,CASSILAGGETGELFF,TRBV28,16,TRBD2,medium-sized,TRBJ2-2
TGTGCCAGCAGCTCCCCACTAGCGGGGCGGCCAGATACGCAGTATTTT,CASSSPLAGRPDTQYF,TRBV7-9,16,TRBD2,.,TRBJ2-3
TGTGCCAGCAGCGAGATAGCGGGTGGGAACAATGAGCAGTTCTTC,CASSEIAGGNNEQFF,TRBV6-1,15,TRBD2,.,TRBJ2-1
TGCGCCAGCAGCCAAGGGGGCGGCAATGAGCAGTTCTTC,CASSQGGGNEQFF,TRBV4-1,13,.,.,TRBJ2-1
TGTGCCAGCAGTTTAACAGGGGGCGGGGGCAATCAGCCCCAGCATTTT,CASSLTGGGGNQPQHF,TRBV27,16,TRBD1,.,TRBJ1-5
TGCGCCAGCAGCCAAGATGAGAGCTCTGGGGCCAACGTCCTGACTTTC,CASSQDESSGANVLTF,TRBV4-3,16,.,few,TRBJ2-6
TGTGCCAGCAGCTTCGGGTCAGGACAGAATTCACCCCTCCACTTT,CASSFGSGQNSPLHF,TRBV5-6,15,.,.,TRBJ1-6
TGTGCCAGCTCACGAAAAGGGGGGGTCGGCACTGAAGCTTTCTTT,CASSRKGGVGTEAFF,TRBV18,15,.,.,TRBJ1-1
TGTGCCAGCAGTTCACAAGTCCAGCATTTT,CASSSQVQHF,TRBV6-1,10,.,.,TRBJ1-5
TGTGCCAGCAGCTCGCCGGGGGGAACCTACGAGCAGTACTTC,CASSSPGGTYEQYF,TRBV7-2,14,TRBD2,.,TRBJ2-7
TGTGCCAGTAGTGAACAGGGAAGTCAGCCCCAGCATTTT,CASSEQGSQPQHF,TRBV19,13,.,hyperexpanded,TRBJ1-5
TGTGCCACCAGCAGAGATCCCCCAGCCCGGGTTTATAGGGGCCGGCCTATTGAAGCTTTCTTT,CATSRDPPARVYRGRPIEAFF,TRBV15,21,.,few,TRBJ1-1
TGTGCCAGTAATGACAGGGTGGGGGCTCGCAATCAGCCCCAGCATTTT,CASNDRVGARNQPQHF,TRBV19,16,TRBD1,.,TRBJ1-5
TGTGCCAGCAGCCAGAGCGGCCAAGAGACCCAGTACTTC,CASSQSGQETQYF,TRBV7-9,13,.,.,TRBJ2-5
TGTGCCAGCAGCCAACCCCCAGCGGGAGGGCCAGCCGGGGAGCTGTTTTTT,CASSQPPAGGPAGELFF,TRBV9,17,TRBD2,.,TRBJ2-2
TGTGCCAGTAGTATGGCTGCTAACTATGGCTACACCTTC,CASSMAANYGYTF,TRBV19,13,.,.,TRBJ1-2
TGTGCCAGCAGTGAACTAGCGGGGGAGCACAATGAGCAGTTCTTC,CASSELAGEHNEQFF,TRBV6-1,15,TRBD2,few,TRBJ2-1
TGCGCCAGCAGCCAAGATGAAACAGGGTACACAGATACGCAGTATTTT,CASSQDETGYTDTQYF,TRBV4-1,16,.,.,TRBJ2-3
TGTGCCAGCAGTACGGACGGAGGATTAACTGAAGCTTTCTTT,CASSTDGGLTEAFF,TRBV6-5,14,.,.,TRBJ1-1
TGCGCCAGCAGCCCGAAGGACAGGGGGCTCGAGCAGTACTTC,CASSPKDRGLEQYF,TRBV4-3,14,TRBD1,.,TRBJ2-7
TGTGCCAGTAGTATAGGGCTAGCGGACTACAATGAGCAGTTCTTC,CASSIGLADYNEQFF,TRBV19,15,TRBD2,.,TRBJ2-1
TGTGCCAGCAGTTTCATACAGACCATCACCTCCGCGGGGCAGTACTTC,CASSFIQTITSAGQYF,TRBV28,16,.,.,TRBJ2-5
TGTGCCTGGAGTGTCGACAGCGAACTCTATGGCTACACCTTC,CAWSVDSELYGYTF,TRBV30,14,.,.,TRBJ1-2
TGTGCCAGCAGTTACTCCAGCGCGTCCTACGAGCAGTACTTC,CASSYSSASYEQYF,TRBV6-6,14,.,.,TRBJ2-7
TGTGCCAGCAGCCAAGACACAGGGATAGAAGGCTACACCTTC,CASSQDTGIEGYTF,TRBV4-2,14,.,.,TRBJ1-2
TGTGCCACCTTGGACAGGGTAACCTACGAGCAGTACTTC,CATLDRVTYEQYF,TRBV2,13,TRBD1,.,TRBJ2-7
TGTGCCAGTAGTCCAGGGGGCGATTACAATGAGCAGTTCTTC,CASSPGGDYNEQFF,TRBV19,14,TRBD1,.,TRBJ2-1